These 9 T cell receptor beta chains share one sample of origin, sequenced in a study of blood T cell repertoires in COVID-19. This table comes from immunoSEQ multiplex PCR, and its TCRdb copy is limited to in-frame clones, with some not included. The sample lists around 150,000 clones, 77% occurring once. The sample was peripheral blood. These receptors all stem from a woman between 45 and 60 years old with active or convalescent COVID-19.

The chain has TRBV21-1 and TRBJ2-7; no DNA check was done on the table's D call, TRBD2. TRBV21-1 is a pseudogene. The CDR3 totals 11 residues. The DNA for the CDR3 is TGTGCCAGCAGCAGCAGGCGGGCCCGGTACTTC. Protein product: CASSSRRARYF.

This chain joins TRBV6-2 or TRBV6-3 and TRBJ2-5; TRBD2 might be the D (5 bases). The CDR3 has 16 amino acids. Germline values: CDR1 MNHEY, CDR2 SVGEGT. V lost 4 bases and J 6 bases, leaving 21 bases between the germline ends. The CDR3 sequence is CASSSHETNLEKTQYF. In DNA, the CDR3 is TGTGCCAGCAGTTCCCATGAGACTAACCTAGAGAAGACCCAGTACTTC.

This clone appeared once. CDR3 residues: CASRAGQGAQPQHF. The DNA of the CDR3 is TGTGCCAGCAGAGCCGGACAGGGGGCCCAGCCCCAGCATTTT. This chain links TRBV6-6 with TRBJ1-5, with 11 bases fitting TRBD1. The CDR3 covers 14 residues. Germline loops: CDR1 MNHNY, CDR2 SVGAGI (reference sequence). J was trimmed by 7 bases and V by 6 bases; bases with no gene match: 5.

The V and J genes are TRBV6-6 and TRBJ2-3, with D possibly matching TRBD1 (5 bases). Deletions cut 6 bases from V and 6 bases from J, with 13 bases between. The CDR3 runs to 13 residues. CDR1 MNHNY and CDR2 SVGAGI come from the germline V gene (reference sequence). CDR3 residues: CASSPRVIDTQYF. The CDR3 coding sequence is TGTGCCAGCAGCCCCAGGGTCATCGATACGCAGTATTTT.

This chain joins TRBV2 and TRBJ1-1, with unresolved D. Trimming took 2 bases from V and 10 from J, leaving 17 bases between them. CDR1 and CDR2 from the germline V gene are SNHLY and FYNNEI. This CDR3 spans 14 amino acids. The CDR3 reads CASSERRPGFGAFF. The CDR3 region has the DNA TGTGCCAGCAGTGAAAGGCGGCCGGGGTTCGGAGCTTTCTTT.

The chain has TRBV30 and TRBJ2-7; TRBD1 matches 7 bases. Looked up from germline, CDR1 is GTSNPN and CDR2 is SVGIG (reference sequence). The V gene end was trimmed by 1 base and the J gene end by 6 bases; junction bases not matched to a gene: 12. There are 15 residues in the CDR3. The CDR3 DNA follows: TGTGCCTGGAGTGCCTACCACAGGGGCCAAGGCGAGCAGTACTTC. It encodes CAWSAYHRGQGEQYF.

This sequence joins TRBV11-2 and TRBJ2-1; D is ambiguous. The CDR3 spans 13 residues. The V end was cut by 4 bases, the J end by 9 bases, with 13 bases between. CDR1 SGHAT and CDR2 FQNNGV come from the germline V gene. CDR3 residues: CASSSLGSGEQFF. The DNA of the CDR3 is TGTGCCAGCAGCTCCCTAGGTTCTGGTGAGCAGTTCTTC. Full variable domain (outside the CDR3, taken from reference TRBV11-2 and TRBJ2-1): EAGVAQSPRYKIIEKRQSVAFWCNPISGHATLYWYQQILGQGPKLLIQFQNNGVVDDSQLPKDRFSAERLKGVDSTLKIQPAKLEDSAVYLCASSSLGSGEQFFGPGTRLTVL.

The chain employs TRBV7-3 and TRBJ2-2, with D uncertain. V lost 3 bases to trimming and J lost 1 base, with 3 bases between them. CDR3 length: 13 residues. Germline loops: CDR1 SGHTA, CDR2 FQGTGA. For the CDR3, the DNA is TGTGCCAGCAGCTTTCGGAACACCGGGGAGCTGTTTTTT. Its protein is CASSFRNTGELFF.

This chain connects TRBV30 to TRBJ2-1, with 8 bases fitting TRBD1. CDR3 length equals 14 residues. The germline V gene has CDR1 GTSNPN and CDR2 SVGIG (reference sequence). J gave up 4 bases and V 2 bases, and 4 bases lay outside the gene matches. The CDR3 DNA sequence: TGTGCCTGGAGTCCAGGGGGCTCTTACAATGAGCAGTTCTTC. It specifies CAWSPGGSYNEQFF.